The rows below give T cell receptor beta chains drawn from one sample of a study of vaccination and CD4 T cells after COVID-19. TCRdb independently ran MiXCR on the PCR reads; one entry per CDR3 protein. Among about 21,000 distinct CDR3 sequences listed, approximately 59% were seen once. These TCRs' antigens remain unknown. The material sequenced was CD4+ T cells from blood, cultured in vitro, taken before SARS-CoV-2 vaccination. The receptors were sampled from a human donor who received a COVID-19 vaccine. Both conserved end residues are part of each CDR3. The D gene is left open where the match is weak. The size field is filled for only some rows; it gives once, few, many or a size class.

clone_size	cdr3_length	d_call	v_call	j_call	cdr3_nt	cdr3_aa
NA	14	NA	TRBV5-4	TRBJ1-6	TGCGCCAGCAGCTTTGTGGGTGGTAATTCACCCCTCCACTTT	CASSFVGGNSPLHF
few	12	NA	TRBV7-8	TRBJ1-4	TGTGCCAGCAGCTCCCTCTCTGGAGAACTGTTTTTT	CASSSLSGELFF
NA	14	NA	TRBV6-1	TRBJ2-5	TGTGCCAGCAGTGAATCGCTAGCGCAAGAGACCCAGTACTTC	CASSESLAQETQYF
NA	11	NA	TRBV20-1	TRBJ1-2	TGCAGTGCTAGAGACTCGGGGGTACACACCTTC	CSARDSGVHTF
few	16	TRBD1	TRBV24-1	TRBJ2-1	TGTGCCACCAGTGATTTCGGCAGGGGGAATAACAATGAGCAGTTCTTC	CATSDFGRGNNNEQFF
NA	17	TRBD1	TRBV5-6	TRBJ2-3	TGTGCCAGCAGCTTGAGGACAGGGGGCGCAGGCACAGATACGCAGTATTTT	CASSLRTGGAGTDTQYF
NA	19	TRBD1	TRBV7-9	TRBJ2-7	TGTGCCAGCAGCGGTACAGGGGATTACCCAAAACTGCGCTCCTACGAGCAGTACTTC	CASSGTGDYPKLRSYEQYF
NA	15	NA	TRBV20-1	TRBJ2-2	TGCAGTGCTAAAAGATTAACCCCGAACACCGGGGAGCTGTTTTTT	CSAKRLTPNTGELFF
NA	13	NA	TRBV30	TRBJ1-1	TGTGCCCCCCCGAAGGGGGGAGGTGATGAAGCTTTCTTT	CAPPKGGGDEAFF
NA	15	TRBD2	TRBV4-1	TRBJ2-1	TGCGCCAGCAGCCAAGGCCAGCGGGGGGGGAATGAGCAGTTCTTC	CASSQGQRGGNEQFF
once	15	NA	TRBV7-2	TRBJ2-3	TGTGCCAGCAGCTTAAGGGACTTCTTCACAGATACGCAGTATTTT	CASSLRDFFTDTQYF